This T cell receptor (beta chain) came from a study of cytomegalovirus exposure and HLA in healthy donors. Study observations and caveats: V- and J-gene trimming in TCR beta was tied to a missense DCLRE1C variant by an analysis performed later. Later analysis indicated greater clonal expansion among HLA-associated TCR beta chains than among equally common other chains. In a later analysis, an Asian-associated ancestry cluster reportedly showed fewer N-insertions than the 666-donor mean.

The PCR contained 60 Vbeta and 13 Jbeta primers. Here immunoSEQ multiplex PCR was the method, and the copy in TCRdb shows in-frame clones only, minus some. This repertoire shows 150,000 or so clones, more than 75% found once; its top ten account for approximately 8%. This clone was seen once. Its antigen is not known. CDR3 length: 16 residues. Germline V gives CDR1 SGHVS, CDR2 FQNEAQ. V dropped 4 bases and J dropped 5; count of bases not matched to a gene: 8. The rearrangement links TRBV7-8 to TRBJ2-5, with 12 bases lining up with TRBD2. Sample: PBMCs. This receptor was taken from a man aged 30-40 years in good health and CMV-seropositive. This chain's CDR3 is CASSSRGGLAGETQYF. The CDR3 DNA reads TGTGCCAGCAGCTCAAGGGGGGGACTAGCGGGCGAGACCCAGTACTTC.